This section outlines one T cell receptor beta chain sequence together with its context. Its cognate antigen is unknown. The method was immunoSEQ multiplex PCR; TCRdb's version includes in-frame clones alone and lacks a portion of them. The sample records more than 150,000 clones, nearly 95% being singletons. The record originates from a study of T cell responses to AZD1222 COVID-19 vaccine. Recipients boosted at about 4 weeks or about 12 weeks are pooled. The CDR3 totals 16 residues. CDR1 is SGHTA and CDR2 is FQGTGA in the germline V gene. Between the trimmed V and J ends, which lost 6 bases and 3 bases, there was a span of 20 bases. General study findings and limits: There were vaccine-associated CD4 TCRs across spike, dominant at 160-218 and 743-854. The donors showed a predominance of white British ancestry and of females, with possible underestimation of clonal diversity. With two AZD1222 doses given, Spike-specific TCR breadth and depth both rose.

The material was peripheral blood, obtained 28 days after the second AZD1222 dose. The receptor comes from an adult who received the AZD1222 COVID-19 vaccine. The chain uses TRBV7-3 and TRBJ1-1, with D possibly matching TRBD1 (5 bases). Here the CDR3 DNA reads TGTGCCAGCAGTTTCCCGGGACTGAGAAAGGACACTGAAGCTTTCTTT. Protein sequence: CASSFPGLRKDTEAFF.